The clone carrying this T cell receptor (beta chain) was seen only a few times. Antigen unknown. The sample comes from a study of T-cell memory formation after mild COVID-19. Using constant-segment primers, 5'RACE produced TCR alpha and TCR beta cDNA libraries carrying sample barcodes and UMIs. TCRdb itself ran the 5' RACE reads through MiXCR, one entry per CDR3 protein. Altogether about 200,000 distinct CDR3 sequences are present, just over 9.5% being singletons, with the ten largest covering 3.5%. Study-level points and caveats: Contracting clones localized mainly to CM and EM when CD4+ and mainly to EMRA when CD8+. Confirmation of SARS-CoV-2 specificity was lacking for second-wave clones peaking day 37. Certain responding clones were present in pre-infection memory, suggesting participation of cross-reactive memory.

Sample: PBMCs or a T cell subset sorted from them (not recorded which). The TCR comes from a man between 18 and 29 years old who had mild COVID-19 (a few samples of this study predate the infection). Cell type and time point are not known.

The CDR3 region is CASSWGTGKYNEQFF. CDR3 bases: TGTGCCAGCAGTTGGGGGACAGGGAAGTACAATGAGCAGTTCTTC. The chain employs TRBV6-2 or TRBV6-3 and TRBJ2-1, with TRBD1 identical over 9 bases. This CDR3 spans 15 amino acids. Germline CDR1 is MNHEY and CDR2 is SVGEGT. V shed 4 bases, J shed 4 bases, and the junction held 5 bases outside the gene matches.